Sequencing of this TCR beta chain was carried out in a study of human T cells and chemical hapten exposure. The wider study: The study traced per-sample TCR yield variation mainly to small differences in pooled library volumes. Whole-study findings and limits: Against controls, expanded TCRs gave rise to significantly more large CDR3 similarity clusters.

As regards this clonotype: Its target is unknown.

Specified time point: patch test 1, 2 weeks after DPC sensitization. Regarding treatment: therapeutic diphenylcyclopropenone sensitization with weekly scalp DPC. Library construction involved attaching unique molecular identifiers to individual cDNA molecules, which allowed quantitative, reproducible TCR counting. One entry per CDR3 protein results from TCRdb running MiXCR on the RACE reads. This table has around 120,000 distinct CDR3 sequences, roughly 13% appearing once. V was pared by 5 bases and J by 3 bases, with 14 bases between. This CDR3 has 15 amino acids. Germline CDR1 and CDR2: SGHVS and FNYEAQ.

Sample: whole blood, taken in connection with sensitization to the hapten diphenylcyclopropenone (DPC). The chain combines TRBV7-6 with TRBJ1-5, with D hard to call. This sequence was found in a man younger than 30 with alopecia areata. Some clones in this sample may be carry-over from other donors' samples. Here the CDR3 reads CASSPGRGNNQPQHF. CDR3 DNA sequence: TGTGCCAGCAGCCCTGGGCGCGGTAACAATCAGCCCCAGCATTTT.